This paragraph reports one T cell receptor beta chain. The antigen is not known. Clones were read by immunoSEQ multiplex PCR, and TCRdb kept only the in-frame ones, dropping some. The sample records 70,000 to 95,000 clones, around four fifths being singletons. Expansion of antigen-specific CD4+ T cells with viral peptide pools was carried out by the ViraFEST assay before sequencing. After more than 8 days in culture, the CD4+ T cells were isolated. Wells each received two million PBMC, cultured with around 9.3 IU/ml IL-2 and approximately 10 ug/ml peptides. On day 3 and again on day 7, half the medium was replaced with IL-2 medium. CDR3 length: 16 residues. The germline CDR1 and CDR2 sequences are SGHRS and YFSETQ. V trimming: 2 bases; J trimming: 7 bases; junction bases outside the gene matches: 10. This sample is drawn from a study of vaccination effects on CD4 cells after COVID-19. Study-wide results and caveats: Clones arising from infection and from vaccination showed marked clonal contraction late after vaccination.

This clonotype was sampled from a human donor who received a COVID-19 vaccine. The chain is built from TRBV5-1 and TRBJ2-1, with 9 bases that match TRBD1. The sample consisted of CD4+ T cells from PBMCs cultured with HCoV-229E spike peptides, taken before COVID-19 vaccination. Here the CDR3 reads CASSLPQGAGGNEQFF. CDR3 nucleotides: TGCGCCAGCAGCTTACCACAGGGGGCCGGGGGTAATGAGCAGTTCTTC.